A single sample gave rise to the 9 T cell receptor beta chains below, sequenced in a study of T-cell reconstitution after alpha-beta-depleted transplantation in children. It was with unique molecular identifiers that the TCRbeta library was prepared. Using its own MiXCR run on the PCR reads, TCRdb lists one record per CDR3 protein. The sample lists 140,000 to 150,000 distinct CDR3 sequences, 8% to 10% seen once, with less than 20% in the top ten. Sequences were derived from PBMCs, mostly from graft donor cells, sampled 180 days after TCRalphabeta/CD19-depleted stem cell transplant. The receptor set was obtained from a female patient aged 2 to 10 who had a stem cell transplant for congenital amegakaryocytic thrombocytopenia, so the T cells may come from the graft donor.

The chain is built from TRBV5-1 and TRBJ2-1; the match to TRBD1 covers 7 bases. The CDR3 length is 13 residues. The V and J ends lost 5 bases and 5 bases, in that order; junction bases with no gene match: 4. Per germline, CDR1 SGHRS and CDR2 YFSETQ. CDR3 amino acids: CASRTGQNNEQFF. The DNA of the CDR3 is TGCGCCAGCAGAACGGGACAGAACAATGAGCAGTTCTTC.

This clonotype was counted at least ten times. The chain employs TRBV20-1 and TRBJ2-3; 11 bases map to TRBD2. This CDR3 comprises 16 residues. The V and J ends lost 3 bases and 6 bases, in that order; junction bases with no gene match: 11. Germline CDR1 and CDR2: DFQATT and SNEGSKA (reference sequence). The CDR3 region has the DNA TGCAGTGCTAGGGGCCCCGGGACTAGCGGTCGGGATACGCAGTATTTT. Amino acids: CSARGPGTSGRDTQYF.

This clonotype was observed at least ten times. V is TRBV28 and J is TRBJ2-3; D is uncertain. Trimming took 0 bases from V and 3 from J, leaving 7 bases between them. Germline V gives CDR1 MDHEN, CDR2 SYDVKM. There are 14 residues in the CDR3. The CDR3 sequence is CASSLWQDTDTQYF. CDR3 nucleotides: TGTGCCAGCAGTTTATGGCAGGATACAGATACGCAGTATTTT.

This chain links TRBV10-2 with TRBJ2-5; 7 positions match TRBD1. Germline values: CDR1 WSHSY, CDR2 SAAADI. CDR3 size: 14 residues. V was clipped by 8 bases and J by 0 bases; unmatched bases: 6. The CDR3 sequence: CASGQDRYQETQYF. CDR3 DNA sequence: TGCGCCAGCGGACAGGACAGGTACCAAGAGACCCAGTACTTC.

This clonotype was seen ten or more times. The rearrangement uses TRBV21-1 and TRBJ2-5; TRBD2 was called by the table and not checked on the DNA. TRBV21-1 corresponds to a pseudogene. This CDR3 has 16 residues. The CDR3 spells CASSKVGPQGEETQYF. CDR3 nucleotides: TGTGCCAGCAGCAAAGTGGGGCCTCAGGGAGAAGAGACCCAGTACTTC.

This clonotype has a handful of counts. The V gene is TRBV10-2, the J gene TRBJ1-2; weak D call: TRBD1 (5 bases). Germline V gene lookup returns CDR1 WSHSY and CDR2 SAAADI. There are 13 residues in the CDR3. V lost 4 bases, J lost 8 bases, and 14 bases lay in between. The CDR3 protein is CASSVAREVGYTF. The CDR3 DNA sequence: TGCGCCAGCAGTGTTGCCAGGGAGGTGGGCTACACCTTC.

In its sample, this clonotype was seen a few times. The chain has TRBV7-9 and TRBJ2-3, with TRBD2 matching 10 bases. Germline CDR1 SEHNR, CDR2 FQNEAQ (reference sequence). The CDR3 has 15 amino acids. V dropped 3 bases and J dropped 8; count of bases not matched to a gene: 8. The CDR3 coding sequence is TGTGCCAGCAGCTTTCTTGAGCGGGAGGGTGTTACGCAGTATTTT. Amino acids: CASSFLEREGVTQYF.

With respect to this clonotype: A much bigger clone sits one base away, suggesting this may be a read error. The chain combines TRBV6-2 or TRBV6-3 with TRBJ1-5; D is unclear. With 0 bases removed from V and 11 bases from J, the gap between germline ends came to 11 bases. The germline gives CDR1 MNHEY, CDR2 SVGEGT. CDR3 length equals 13 residues. The CDR3 sequence: CASSYSLPVAQHF. Written as DNA, the CDR3 is TGTGCCAGCAGTTACTCCTTGCCAGTTGCCCAGCATTTT.

This clonotype was seen only a few times. The chain joins TRBV6-1 to TRBJ1-5, with D uncertain. The V and J ends lost 4 bases and 4 bases respectively, with 8 bases between them. The CDR3 is 13 amino acids. Looked up from germline, CDR1 is MNHNS and CDR2 is SASEGT. The CDR3 region is CASSALRNQPQHF. CDR3 nucleotides: TGTGCCAGCAGTGCCCTCAGGAATCAGCCCCAGCATTTT.